The subject of this entry is one T cell receptor beta chain. The antigen it binds to is not known. No per-base quality is available; no much larger clone lies one base away. Based on the germline V gene, the CDR1 and CDR2 sequences are MGHRA and YSYEKL. Trimming leaves V shorter by 3 bases and J shorter by 5 bases, with the junction holding 9 bases beyond the gene matches. From cysteine to phenylalanine, the CDR3 is 17 amino acids long. Of all the DNA, just the CDR3 is kept, 51 bases in frame from base 1. This sample stems from a study of blood T cell repertoires in COVID-19 (dated by TCRdb to 2020 to 2021). General notes on the study: The collaborator samples originated in the United States, Italy and Spain and spanned the acute and convalescent phases of COVID-19. The samples were drawn from the first 160 participants of the ongoing ImmuneRACE study and from 1,254 subjects provided by 6 global collaborators. The prospective study material was composed of cDNA or gDNA derived from T cells, B-cell-depleted T cells, or PBMCs. Nearly every sample came with metadata listing a de-identified subject ID, COVID-19 status, age in years and sex. The repertoires were made available in a free public database intended to serve as a resource for research on the immune response to SARS-CoV-2. The dataset comprised deeply sampled blood TCRbeta repertoires from subjects exposed to, actively infected with, or recovered from COVID-19. Where HLA class I and class II types were available, the types were taken from metadata supplied by the sample provider, not from assay-based typing. Overall study results and their limits: Clinical and demographic metadata were provided uncurated, with the amount varying by source and participant.

TCRbeta CDR3 regions were amplified from genomic DNA using the immunoSEQ Assay, a bias-controlled multiplex PCR. As for the authors' bioinformatics: The number of nucleated cells in each sample was estimated by amplification of reference gene primers within the assay. To quantify the absolute abundance of each unique TCRbeta CDR3 rearrangement, sequence reads were collapsed and filtered. Productive Simpson clonality was computed per sample as the square root of Simpson's diversity index over productive rearrangements. TCRdb obtained this table from immuneACCESS and retained in-frame rearrangements with V and J assigned. These tables miss some clones; where compared with another copy, unresolved V genes account for less than half of the shortfall, and the remainder is unexplained. Clone size and V and J calls were adopted from that table, with D and trimming inferred from the DNA. For this sample the table gives approximately 320,000 clones, of which roughly 86% were detected only once. The ten most abundant clones make up approximately 9% of the sample.

Enrolling through a virtual design, the prospective study's participants ranged in age from roughly 18 to 100 years and lived across more than 20 United States geographic areas. In the prospective study, cohorts were assigned on the basis of participant-reported clinical history obtained from a screening survey and a study questionnaire. For ImmuneRACE Cohort 3, a participant was defined as recovered based on two consecutive negative NP/OP PCR tests, clearance by a healthcare professional, or resolution of symptoms. Mobile phlebotomists in the prospective study collected whole blood, serum and a nasopharyngeal or oropharyngeal swab from every participant. Additional blood draws and questionnaires over an approximately two-month period could optionally be provided by prospective study participants. Prospective study blood samples were shipped either frozen or at room temperature before DNA extraction.

This receptor was identified in a woman aged 18-29 years who had recovered from COVID-19. Sequencing used PBMCs or T cells enriched from blood (not recorded which). The V and J segments used are TRBV4-1 and TRBJ1-6, with 8 junctional bases fitting TRBD1. The CDR3 amino acid sequence is: CASSQEQGGFDNSPLHF. The DNA sequence reads TGCGCCAGCAGCCAGGAACAGGGGGGATTCGATAATTCACCCCTCCACTTT.